The 17 T cell receptor beta chains below come from one sample, sequenced in a study of identical twins. In TCRdb, the 5' RACE reads were re-called with MiXCR into one record per CDR3 protein. Of 600,000 to 700,000 distinct CDR3 sequences in the sample, 21% were seen once. These data are also associated with another study on T cells expressing NK-cell markers.

Sequencing was performed on PBMCs. The receptors stem from a woman between 18 and 29 years old in good health.

The rearrangement links TRBV6-1 to TRBJ2-7; TRBD2 aligns across 13 bases. V lost 5 bases and J lost 3; bases outside the gene matches: 7. The CDR3 consists of 16 residues. From germline, CDR1 is MNHNS and CDR2 SASEGT. The DNA for the CDR3 is TGTGCCAGCAGTCCCCTAGGACTAGCGGGAGTCTACGAGCAGTACTTC. Translating it yields CASSPLGLAGVYEQYF.

This chain uses TRBV7-2 with TRBJ1-6; no clear D gene. Trimming pared 5 bases from V and 7 bases from J, leaving 12 bases between. Germline V gene sequence: CDR1 SGHTA, CDR2 FQGNSA. The CDR3 has 14 amino acids. The CDR3 protein is CASSKVGYNSPLHF. Written as DNA, the CDR3 is TGTGCCAGCAGCAAGGTGGGATACAATTCACCCCTCCACTTT.

There are a few counts of this clonotype. V gene TRBV7-8 combines with J gene TRBJ2-5; 12 nucleotides line up with TRBD2. Losses at the gene ends were 5 bases for V and 5 bases for J; bases not matched to a gene: 9. This CDR3 contains 16 residues. Looked up from germline, CDR1 is SGHVS and CDR2 is FQNEAQ. CDR3 coding DNA: TGTGCCAGCAGCCTTGGACTAGCGGGGATCAGGGAGACCCAGTACTTC. This translates into CASSLGLAGIRETQYF.

This clonotype was observed a handful of times. The chain is built from TRBV20-1 and TRBJ1-2; 7 nucleotides agree with TRBD1. Losses at the gene ends were 1 base for V and 3 bases for J; bases not matched to a gene: 11. The CDR3 sequence is 16 residues long. Germline lookup yields CDR1 DFQATT and CDR2 SNEGSKA (reference sequence). The CDR3 region has the DNA TGCAGTGCTAGAGTCAGAAACAGGGGTCGCGACTATGGCTACACCTTC. Translating gives CSARVRNRGRDYGYTF.

V is TRBV12-3 or TRBV12-4 and J is TRBJ2-1; D call uncertain. V dropped 3 bases and J dropped 4 bases, with 13 bases sitting between them. The CDR3 totals 15 residues. CDR3 region: CASSLDPAGYNEQFF. The CDR3 DNA sequence: TGTGCCAGCAGTTTGGACCCCGCCGGTTACAATGAGCAGTTCTTC.

The chain has TRBV5-1 and TRBJ2-7; D not resolved. Germline CDR1 and CDR2: SGHRS and YFSETQ. V shed 5 bases and J shed 1 base, with 10 bases lying between them. This CDR3 spans 13 amino acids. The CDR3 bases are TGCGCCAGCAGTACCCCCGTTTCCTACGAGCAGTACTTC. Translation gives CASSTPVSYEQYF.

This clonotype was counted only a few times. The rearrangement uses TRBV20-1 and TRBJ2-3; 7 bases line up with TRBD2. The CDR3 has 13 amino acids. Germline lookup yields CDR1 DFQATT and CDR2 SNEGSKA (reference sequence). V gave up 3 bases and J gave up 2 bases; unmatched junction bases: 2. CDR3 loop: CSARLAATDTQYF. CDR3 sequence (DNA): TGCAGTGCTAGGCTAGCGGCCACAGATACGCAGTATTTT.

This clonotype was counted once. The V call is TRBV27, the J call TRBJ2-1, with 13 bases aligning to TRBD2. V shed 3 bases and J 0 bases; nucleotides not matched to a gene: 14. CDR3 length: 21 residues. CDR1 and CDR2 (germline): MNHEY, SMNVEV (reference sequence). Here the CDR3 reads CASSFLAPTSGRAPSYNEQFF. In DNA form, the CDR3 reads TGTGCCAGCAGTTTTTTGGCGCCAACTAGCGGGAGGGCCCCCTCCTACAATGAGCAGTTCTTC.

The gene calls are TRBV7-2 and TRBJ2-3; D remains unclear. This CDR3 region has 13 residues. Per germline, CDR1 SGHTA and CDR2 FQGNSA. V was pared by 3 bases and J by 3 bases, with 7 bases between. The CDR3 sequence is CASSFYGTDTQYF. The CDR3, as DNA: TGTGCCAGCAGCTTTTACGGGACAGATACGCAGTATTTT.

This chain links TRBV14 with TRBJ2-2, with D perhaps matching TRBD1 (5 bases). The ends were cut back, 7 bases at V and 1 base at J, with 10 bases in the middle. The CDR3 has 14 residues. Germline V gene lookup returns CDR1 SGHDN and CDR2 FVKESK. This chain's CDR3 is CASTQTGNTGELFF. CDR3 in DNA: TGTGCCAGCACTCAAACAGGGAACACCGGGGAGCTGTTTTTT.

This clonotype has at least ten counts. This chain links TRBV29-1 with TRBJ1-2; 8 nucleotides match TRBD1. The CDR3 has 15 amino acids. Germline V lookup: CDR1 SQVTM, CDR2 ANQGSEA. With 7 bases clipped from V and 2 bases from J, the junction kept 12 bases outside the gene matches. CDR3: CSAGDRGSLNYGYTF. CDR3 sequence (DNA): TGCAGCGCAGGAGACAGGGGATCCCTAAACTATGGCTACACCTTC. Full variable domain (remainder filled in from reference TRBV29-1 and TRBJ1-2): SAVISQKPSRDICQRGTSLTIQCQVDSQVTMMFWYRQQPGQSLTLIATANQGSEATYESGFVIDKFPISRPNLTFSTLTVSNMSPEDSSIYLCSAGDRGSLNYGYTFGSGTRLTVV.

V is TRBV7-9 and J is TRBJ2-7; weak D call: TRBD1 (6 bases). Germline CDR1 and CDR2: SEHNR and FQNEAQ (reference sequence). Trimming shortened V by 7 bases and J by 0 bases, and 16 bases separated the two germline ends. The CDR3 consists of 15 residues. The CDR3 DNA follows: TGTGCCAGCAACAGGGACGGACGTTTCTCCTACGAGCAGTACTTC. Translating gives CASNRDGRFSYEQYF.

This clonotype showed up just a few times. The chain uses TRBV18 and TRBJ2-7; 8 bases are shared with TRBD2. The CDR3 has 16 amino acids. The V segment lost 3 bases and the J segment 2 bases; nucleotides outside the gene matches: 9. Germline CDR1 KGHSH, CDR2 LQKENI. The CDR3 region has the DNA TGTGCCAGCTCACCCGTTCTTGCGGGGGGCGCCTACGAGCAGTACTTC. Its translation is CASSPVLAGGAYEQYF.

V usage is TRBV9 and J usage is TRBJ2-3; 7 nucleotides line up with TRBD1. The trim removed 3 bases at V and 2 bases at J, leaving 12 bases unmatched. From germline, CDR1 is SGDLS and CDR2 YYNGEE. This CDR3 comprises 17 residues. The CDR3 sequence is CASSEEGARTYTDTQYF. CDR3 nucleotides: TGTGCCAGCAGCGAAGAGGGGGCGCGGACTTACACAGATACGCAGTATTTT.

J is TRBJ2-3 and V is TRBV28, with a weak D call TRBD2 (5 bases). This CDR3 is 13 amino acids long. Trimming removed 5 bases from V and 5 bases from J, with 11 bases in between. From germline, CDR1 is MDHEN and CDR2 SYDVKM. CDR3 sequence: CASSPPAVDTQYF. The CDR3 DNA reads as TGTGCCAGCAGTCCACCAGCGGTAGATACGCAGTATTTT.

The chain recombines TRBV20-1 with TRBJ2-2, with D uncertain. This CDR3 is built from 15 residues. Germline V gene sequence: CDR1 DFQATT, CDR2 SNEGSKA (reference sequence). Trimming removed 6 bases at V and 0 bases at J, with 14 bases between. The CDR3, as DNA: TGCAGTGCGGCGGACCGACTCTCGAACACCGGGGAGCTGTTTTTT. Its translation is CSAADRLSNTGELFF.

With respect to this clonotype: This clone may be a read error of a much larger clone one base away. J is TRBJ2-1 and V is TRBV5-1, with D hard to call. Germline assignment: CDR1 SGHRS and CDR2 YFSETQ. The length of the CDR3 is 11 residues. V gave up 4 bases and J gave up 8 bases, with 7 bases separating them. The CDR3 nucleotides read TGCGCCAGCAGCCCGGACGATGAGCAGTTCTTC. Its translation: CASSPDDEQFF.